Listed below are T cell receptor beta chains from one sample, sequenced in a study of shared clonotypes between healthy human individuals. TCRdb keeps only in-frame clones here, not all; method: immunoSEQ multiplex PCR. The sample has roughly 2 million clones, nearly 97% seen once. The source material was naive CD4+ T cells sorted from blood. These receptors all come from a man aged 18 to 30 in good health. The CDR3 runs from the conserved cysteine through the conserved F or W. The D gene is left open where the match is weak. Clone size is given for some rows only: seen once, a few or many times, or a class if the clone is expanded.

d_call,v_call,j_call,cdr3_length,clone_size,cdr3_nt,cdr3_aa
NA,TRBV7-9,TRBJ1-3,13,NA,TGTGCCAGCAGCTTAAATACTGGAAACACCATATATTTT,CASSLNTGNTIYF
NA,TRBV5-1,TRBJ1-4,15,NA,TGCGCCAGCAGCACCATGGGTGGTCTCAATGAAAAACTGTTTTTT,CASSTMGGLNEKLFF
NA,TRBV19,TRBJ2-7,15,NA,TGTGCCAGTAGTATGGTCTCTGAAAGCTCCTACGAGCAGTACTTC,CASSMVSESSYEQYF
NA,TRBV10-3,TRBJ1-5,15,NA,TGTGCCATCAGTGAGATGTTATATAGCAATCAGCCCCAGCATTTT,CAISEMLYSNQPQHF
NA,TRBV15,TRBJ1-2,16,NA,TGTGCCACCAGCAGATTATCGGCGGGGTCTTCAGGAGGCTACACCTTC,CATSRLSAGSSGGYTF
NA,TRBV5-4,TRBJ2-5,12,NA,TGTGCCAGCAGCTTGATGCGGGAGACCCAGTACTTC,CASSLMRETQYF
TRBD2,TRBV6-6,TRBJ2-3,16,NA,TGTGCCAGCACCCACGGCGGGAGGGCCGGAGTAGATACGCAGTATTTT,CASTHGGRAGVDTQYF
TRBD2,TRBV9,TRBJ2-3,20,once,TGTGCCAGCAGCGTAGCCGAGACTAGCGGCCGCAAATATTCCACAGATACGCAGTATTTT,CASSVAETSGRKYSTDTQYF
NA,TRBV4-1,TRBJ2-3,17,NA,TGCGCCAGCAGCCAAGAAAGTCGGCCGCGGGGATGGGATACGCAGTATTTT,CASSQESRPRGWDTQYF
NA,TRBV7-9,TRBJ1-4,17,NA,TGTGCCAGCAGCTCGTCCGCGGGGGCCTGGGCTAATGAAAAACTGTTTTTT,CASSSSAGAWANEKLFF
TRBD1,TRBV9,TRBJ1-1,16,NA,TGTGCCAGCAGCGCCCGCGGCGACAGGGGGATCACTGAAGCTTTCTTT,CASSARGDRGITEAFF
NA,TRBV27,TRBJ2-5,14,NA,TGTGCCAGCAGTTTCGGGGGAAGGCAAGAGACCCAGTACTTC,CASSFGGRQETQYF
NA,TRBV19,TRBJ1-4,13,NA,TGTGCCAGTACCCAGGGTGTTCGGGAAAAACTGTTTTTT,CASTQGVREKLFF
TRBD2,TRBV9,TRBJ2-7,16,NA,TGTGCCAGCAGCCCCCAGACTAGCGGGGGGGCAGGCGAGCAGTACTTC,CASSPQTSGGAGEQYF
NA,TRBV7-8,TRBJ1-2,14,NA,TGTGCCAGCAGCCCGGGTGAAGTAAACTATGGCTACACCTTC,CASSPGEVNYGYTF
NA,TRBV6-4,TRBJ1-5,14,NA,TGTGCCAGCAGTGACGAACTAGGGGGTCAGCCCCAGCATTTT,CASSDELGGQPQHF
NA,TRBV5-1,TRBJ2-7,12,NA,TGCGCCAGCAGTTCAGGGAGCTACGAGCAGTACTTC,CASSSGSYEQYF
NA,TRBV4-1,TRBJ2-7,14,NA,TGCGCCAGCAGCCAAAGAATCGTACAGCCCGAGCAGTACTTC,CASSQRIVQPEQYF
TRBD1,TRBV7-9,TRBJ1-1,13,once,TGTGCCAGCAGCCCGACAGGGGTGACTGAAGCTTTCTTT,CASSPTGVTEAFF
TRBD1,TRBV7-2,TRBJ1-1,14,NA,TGTGCCAGCAGCTTAGTTGGACAGGGGACTGAAGCTTTCTTT,CASSLVGQGTEAFF
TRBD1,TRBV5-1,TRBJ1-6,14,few,TGCGCCAGCAGTCAACAGGGGGATAGTTCACCCCTCCACTTT,CASSQQGDSSPLHF
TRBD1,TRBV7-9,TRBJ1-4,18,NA,TGTGCCAGCAGCTTAGCTGCGACAGGGAGGTCTCGCTATGAAAAACTGTTTTTT,CASSLAATGRSRYEKLFF
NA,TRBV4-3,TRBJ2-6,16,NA,TGCGCCAGCAGCCAAGAGCCATATTCTGGGGCCAACGTCCTGACTTTC,CASSQEPYSGANVLTF